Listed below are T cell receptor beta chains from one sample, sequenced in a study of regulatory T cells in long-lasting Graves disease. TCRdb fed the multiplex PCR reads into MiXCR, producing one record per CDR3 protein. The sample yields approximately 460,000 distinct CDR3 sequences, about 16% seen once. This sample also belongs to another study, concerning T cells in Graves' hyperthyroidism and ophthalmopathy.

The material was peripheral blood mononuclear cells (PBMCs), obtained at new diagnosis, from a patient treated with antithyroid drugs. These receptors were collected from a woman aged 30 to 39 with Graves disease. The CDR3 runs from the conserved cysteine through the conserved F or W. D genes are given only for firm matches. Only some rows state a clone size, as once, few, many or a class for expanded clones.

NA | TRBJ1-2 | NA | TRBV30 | CAWSATYGARGYGYTF | TGTGCCTGGAGCGCCACTTATGGGGCCAGGGGATATGGCTACACCTTC
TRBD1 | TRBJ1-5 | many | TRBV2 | CASGQGAQPQHF | TGTGCCAGTGGACAGGGGGCTCAGCCCCAGCATTTT
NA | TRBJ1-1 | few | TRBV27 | CASSLKVMNTEAFF | TGTGCCAGCAGTTTAAAGGTCATGAACACTGAAGCTTTCTTT
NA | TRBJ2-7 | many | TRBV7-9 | CASSLADRRDEQYF | TGTGCCAGCAGCTTAGCCGACCGCAGGGACGAGCAGTACTTC
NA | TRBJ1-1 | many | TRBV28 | CASSLISWATEAFF | TGTGCCAGCAGTTTGATCTCCTGGGCCACTGAAGCTTTCTTT
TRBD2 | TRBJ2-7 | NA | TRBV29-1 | CSAGLAGGTYEQYF | TGCAGCGCTGGGTTAGCGGGAGGGACCTACGAGCAGTACTTC
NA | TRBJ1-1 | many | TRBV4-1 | CASTLGLNGGAFF | TGCGCCAGCACCCTGGGACTCAATGGGGGAGCTTTCTTT
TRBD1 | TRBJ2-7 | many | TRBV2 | CASSEALTGQEVFYEQYF | TGTGCCAGCAGTGAAGCACTTACCGGACAGGAAGTGTTCTACGAGCAGTACTTC
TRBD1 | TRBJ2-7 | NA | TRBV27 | CASSLNPGQAYEQYF | TGTGCCAGCAGTTTGAACCCGGGACAGGCCTACGAGCAGTACTTC
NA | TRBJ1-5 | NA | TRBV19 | CASSTHRSNQPQHF | TGTGCCAGTAGTACCCATCGGAGCAATCAGCCCCAGCATTTT
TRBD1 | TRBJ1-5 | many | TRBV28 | CAVDGTGVVDQPQHF | TGTGCCGTAGACGGGACAGGGGTTGTAGATCAGCCCCAGCATTTT
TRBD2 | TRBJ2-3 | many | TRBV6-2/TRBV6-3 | CASSYSTSGSGNTQYF | TGTGCCAGCAGTTACTCGACTAGCGGGAGTGGAAATACGCAGTATTTT
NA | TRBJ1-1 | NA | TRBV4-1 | CASSPLGWGAEAFF | TGCGCCAGCAGCCCCCTTGGGTGGGGAGCTGAAGCTTTCTTT
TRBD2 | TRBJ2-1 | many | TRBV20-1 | CSATLAGGNEQFF | TGCAGTGCTACACTAGCGGGGGGTAATGAGCAGTTCTTC
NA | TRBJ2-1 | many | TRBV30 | CAWSKAPSSYNEQFF | TGTGCCTGGAGTAAAGCGCCGAGCTCCTACAATGAGCAGTTCTTC
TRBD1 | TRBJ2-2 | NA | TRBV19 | CASNPVAGGKGGELFF | TGTGCCAGTAACCCCGTGGCAGGGGGTAAGGGCGGGGAGCTGTTTTTT
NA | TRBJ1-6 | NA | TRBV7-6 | CASSRAPGDPLHF | TGTGCCAGCAGCCGCGCCCCGGGGGATCCCCTCCACTTT
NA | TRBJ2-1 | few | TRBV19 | CASSQRTGWGEQFF | TGTGCCAGTAGCCAGAGGACTGGGTGGGGGGAGCAGTTCTTC
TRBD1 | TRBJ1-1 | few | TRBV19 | CASSILPRTGAEAFF | TGTGCCAGTAGTATTCTACCTCGGACAGGCGCTGAAGCTTTCTTT
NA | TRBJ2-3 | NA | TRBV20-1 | CSARQDASTDTQYF | TGCAGTGCTAGACAGGACGCGAGCACAGATACGCAGTATTTT
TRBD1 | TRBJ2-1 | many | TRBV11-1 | CASSPGQDYNEQFF | TGTGCCAGCAGCCCGGGACAGGATTACAATGAGCAGTTCTTC
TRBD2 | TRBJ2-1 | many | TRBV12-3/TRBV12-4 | CASSFGSGRSFSNEQFF | TGTGCCAGCAGTTTTGGAAGCGGGAGATCGTTCAGCAATGAGCAGTTCTTC
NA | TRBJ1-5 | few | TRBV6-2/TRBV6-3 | CASRRSNQPQHF | TGTGCCAGCAGGAGGAGCAATCAGCCCCAGCATTTT
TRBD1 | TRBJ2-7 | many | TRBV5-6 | CASSKRQGIVKDYEQYF | TGTGCCAGCAGCAAGAGACAGGGAATAGTTAAGGATTACGAGCAGTACTTC
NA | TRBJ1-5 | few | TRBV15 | CATSRVAGLFNQPQHF | TGTGCCACCAGCAGAGTCGCGGGTTTGTTCAATCAGCCCCAGCATTTT
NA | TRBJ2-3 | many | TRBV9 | CASSVDGLSTDTQYF | TGTGCCAGCAGCGTCGACGGACTAAGCACAGATACGCAGTATTTT
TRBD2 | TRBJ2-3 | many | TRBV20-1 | CSAASGSIADTQYF | TGCAGTGCGGCTAGCGGGAGTATCGCAGATACGCAGTATTTT
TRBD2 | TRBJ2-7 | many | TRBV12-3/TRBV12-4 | CASSFAGDAYEQYF | TGTGCCAGCAGTTTTGCGGGGGACGCCTACGAGCAGTACTTC
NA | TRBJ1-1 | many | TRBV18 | CASSLLGIIEAFF | TGTGCCAGCTCACTTCTCGGGATAATTGAAGCTTTCTTT
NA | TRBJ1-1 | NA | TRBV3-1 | CASSQHDRSTEAFF | TGTGCCAGCAGCCAACACGATCGCAGCACTGAAGCTTTCTTT
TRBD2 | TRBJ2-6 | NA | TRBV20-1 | CSARGLAGQSGANVLTF | TGCAGTGCTAGGGGACTAGCGGGACAATCTGGGGCCAACGTCCTGACTTTC
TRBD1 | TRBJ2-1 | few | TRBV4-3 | CASSPSVPGQAGKEQFF | TGCGCCAGCAGCCCCTCTGTCCCGGGACAGGCTGGGAAGGAGCAGTTCTTC
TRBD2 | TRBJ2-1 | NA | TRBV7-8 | CASSLKLAASGSQRYNEQFF | TGTGCCAGCAGCTTAAAGCTAGCGGCTTCCGGCAGCCAGAGGTACAATGAGCAGTTCTTC
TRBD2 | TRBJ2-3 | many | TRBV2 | CASLRLAGRVADTQYF | TGTGCCAGCCTCCGACTAGCGGGAAGGGTGGCAGATACGCAGTATTTT
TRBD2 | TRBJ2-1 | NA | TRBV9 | CASSVVNSGNGYHEQFF | TGTGCCAGCAGCGTAGTTAATAGCGGGAATGGCTACCATGAGCAGTTCTTC
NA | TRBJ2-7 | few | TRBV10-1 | CASSEGLAGEQYF | TGCGCCAGCAGTGAGGGATTGGCGGGCGAGCAGTACTTC
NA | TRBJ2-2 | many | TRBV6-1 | CASSPQGITGELFF | TGTGCCAGCAGTCCTCAGGGAATTACCGGGGAGCTGTTTTTT
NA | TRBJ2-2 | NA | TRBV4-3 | CASRQTHTGELFF | TGCGCCAGCAGGCAAACACATACCGGGGAGCTGTTTTTT
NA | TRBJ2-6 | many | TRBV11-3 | CATLLGEIDPSGANVLTF | TGTGCCACCCTCTTGGGCGAAATTGACCCCTCTGGGGCCAACGTCCTGACTTTC
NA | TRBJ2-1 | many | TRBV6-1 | CASSADPRISGPYNEQFF | TGTGCCAGCAGTGCCGACCCTCGCATTAGCGGACCTTACAATGAGCAGTTCTTC
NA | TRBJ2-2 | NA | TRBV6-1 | CASRRVNTGELFF | TGTGCCAGCAGGAGGGTGAACACCGGGGAGCTGTTTTTT
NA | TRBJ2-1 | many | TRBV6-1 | CASSEPALSEQFF | TGTGCCAGCAGTGAACCTGCCCTGTCTGAGCAGTTCTTC
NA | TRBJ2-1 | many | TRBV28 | CASSSLPGRSSYNEQFF | TGTGCCAGCAGTTCTTTACCAGGGCGAAGCTCCTACAATGAGCAGTTCTTC
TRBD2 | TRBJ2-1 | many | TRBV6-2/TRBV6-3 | CASSSQREGLYNEQFF | TGTGCCAGCAGTTCCCAGCGGGAGGGCCTCTACAATGAGCAGTTCTTC
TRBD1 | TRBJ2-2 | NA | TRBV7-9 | CASSSGQGWVTGELFF | TGTGCCAGCAGCTCCGGACAGGGATGGGTCACCGGGGAGCTGTTTTTT
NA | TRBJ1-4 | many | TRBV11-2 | CASSLLLGTNEKLFF | TGTGCCAGCAGCTTATTACTTGGAACTAATGAAAAACTGTTTTTT
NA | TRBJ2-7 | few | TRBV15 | CATSGGTALSYEQYF | TGTGCCACCAGCGGCGGGACGGCTCTCTCCTACGAGCAGTACTTC
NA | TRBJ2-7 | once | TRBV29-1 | CSVEAGDSYEQYF | TGCAGCGTTGAGGCCGGGGACTCCTACGAGCAGTACTTC
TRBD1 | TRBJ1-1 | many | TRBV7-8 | CASSSPAGRGLLVNTEAFF | TGTGCCAGCAGCTCACCCGCTGGAAGGGGGCTTTTGGTGAACACTGAAGCTTTCTTT
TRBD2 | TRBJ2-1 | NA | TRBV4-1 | CASSQGSTSGLDNEQFF | TGCGCCAGCAGCCAGGGGTCCACTAGCGGACTAGACAATGAGCAGTTCTTC
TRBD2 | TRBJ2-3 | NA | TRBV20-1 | CSASTGGGTDTQYF | TGCAGTGCTAGCACGGGAGGTGGCACAGATACGCAGTATTTT
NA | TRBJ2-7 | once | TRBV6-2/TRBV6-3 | CASSLFGGHEQYF | TGTGCCAGCAGCTTATTTGGGGGGCACGAGCAGTACTTC
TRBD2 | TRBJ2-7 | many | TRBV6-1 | CASSTRGGGASYEQYF | TGTGCCAGCAGCACCCGGGGGGGAGGCGCGTCCTACGAGCAGTACTTC